This T cell receptor beta chain is from a study of OX40 agonist ivuxolimab in advanced cancers. For the study at large: From about 23 to 85 years was the age range, with a mean of about 54 years, and approximately 80% were male. Study-level results: At doses 0.1 to 3.0 mg/kg, CD4+ and CD8+ clones expanded. Averaged across samples, CD8+ T cells carried more expanded clones than CD4+ did.

Only in-frame clones appear in the TCRdb table, and some are missing; sequencing was by immunoSEQ multiplex PCR. The sample contains tens of thousands of clones, just under 85% of which appear only once. Sampling times: baseline, cycle 4 day 1, cycle 7 day 1. In regard to this clone: The antigen remains undetermined.

The CDR3 sequence is 15 residues long. CDR1 and CDR2 (germline): MNHEY, SVGAGI. V lost 5 bases and J 0 bases, leaving 14 bases between the germline ends. This receptor was identified in an adult with an advanced solid tumor such as melanoma, head and neck, liver or kidney cancer. The rearrangement links TRBV6-5 to TRBJ2-7, with D perhaps TRBD1 (6 bases). Sequencing was performed on CD4+ or CD8+ T cells sorted from blood, taken in a trial of the OX40 agonist ivuxolimab. The CDR3 nucleotides are TGTGCCAGCAGTCTATACGACAGGAGCTCCTACGAGCAGTACTTC. Amino acids: CASSLYDRSSYEQYF.